The 22 T cell receptor beta chains below were found in one sample sequenced in a study of blood T cell repertoires in COVID-19. Clones were read by immunoSEQ multiplex PCR, and TCRdb kept only the in-frame ones, dropping some. The sample holds approximately 300,000 clones, 70% to 90% seen once. What was sequenced was PBMCs or T cells enriched from blood (not recorded which). These receptors were collected from a woman aged 30 to 39 who had recovered from COVID-19.

This chain links TRBV19 with TRBJ1-1; D is perhaps TRBD1 (6 bases). Germline lookup yields CDR1 LNHDA and CDR2 SQIVND (reference sequence). This CDR3 has 16 amino acids. V dropped 7 bases and J dropped 0 bases, with 18 bases sitting between them. The CDR3 loop is CASMARDTSMNTEAFF. DNA of the CDR3: TGTGCCAGTATGGCTCGGGACACGTCTATGAACACTGAAGCTTTCTTT.

This clone was counted only a few times. This rearrangement joins TRBV7-6 to TRBJ1-1; D call uncertain. The length of the CDR3 is 15 residues. V lost 2 bases to trimming and J lost 1 base, with 11 bases between them. The V gene's germline CDR1 is SGHVS and CDR2 FNYEAQ. CDR3 in DNA: TGTGCCAGCAGCTTATCCAAGGCGGGGAACACTGAAGCTTTCTTT. Translated: CASSLSKAGNTEAFF.

The chain joins TRBV19 to TRBJ2-3; D is unresolved. There are 15 residues in the CDR3. Trimming removed 3 bases at V and 0 bases at J, with 10 bases between. Per the germline V gene, CDR1 is LNHDA and CDR2 is SQIVND (reference sequence). CDR3 protein: CASSMAGTSTDTQYF. The CDR3 DNA reads as TGTGCCAGTAGTATGGCAGGAACCAGCACAGATACGCAGTATTTT.

The J gene is TRBJ2-1, the V gene TRBV3-1 (or the pseudogene TRBV3-2); D possibly corresponds to TRBD2 (6 bases). Trimming pared 3 bases from V and 9 bases from J, leaving 9 bases between. From germline, CDR1 is LGHDT and CDR2 YNNKEL (reference sequence). This CDR3 spans 12 amino acids. The CDR3, as DNA: TGTGCCAGCAGCCACCCAGCGGGTGAGCAGTTCTTC. Encoded protein: CASSHPAGEQFF.

The chain joins TRBV5-6 to TRBJ2-2; TRBD1 matches at 9 bases. The V gene end was trimmed by 4 bases and the J gene end by 5 bases; junction bases not matched to a gene: 6. CDR3 length equals 15 residues. Germline CDR1 is SGHDT and CDR2 is YYEEEE. The CDR3, as DNA: TGTGCCAGCAGCCAGGGGACAGGGCATACCGGGGAGCTGTTTTTT. Protein: CASSQGTGHTGELFF.

V is TRBV9 and J is TRBJ2-5; D is uncertain. Germline loops: CDR1 SGDLS, CDR2 YYNGEE. Trimming removed 3 bases at V and 5 bases at J, with 17 bases between. The CDR3 consists of 15 residues. The CDR3 DNA sequence: TGTGCCAGCAGCGCGGGTATAGCATTCCGGGAGACCCAGTACTTC. Encoded protein: CASSAGIAFRETQYF.

The chain joins TRBV2 to TRBJ1-5, with TRBD1 as a possible D gene (6 bases). Germline-derived CDR1 and CDR2 are SNHLY and FYNNEI. The CDR3 runs 13 residues. V was shortened by 5 bases and J by 6 bases, with 11 bases between the two germline ends. CDR3 in amino acids: CASSPGQFQPQHF. The CDR3 nucleotides read TGTGCCAGCAGTCCCGGACAGTTTCAGCCCCAGCATTTT.

This rearrangement joins TRBV5-1 to TRBJ1-1, with 7 bases matching TRBD1. In germline, CDR1 is SGHRS, CDR2 YFSETQ. The CDR3 runs 14 residues. J was trimmed by 4 bases and V by 4 bases; bases with no gene match: 7. The CDR3 DNA reads TGCGCCAGCAGCCACCAATCAGGGGGCACTGAAGCTTTCTTT. Its protein is CASSHQSGGTEAFF.

The chain couples TRBV19 to TRBJ2-1; a weak D match, TRBD2 (6 bases). The CDR3 sequence is 14 residues long. The V end was cut by 3 bases, the J end by 12 bases, with 18 bases between. Germline V gene sequence: CDR1 LNHDA, CDR2 SQIVND (reference sequence). DNA for the CDR3: TGTGCCAGTAGTATCCGGGACTGGGGTCTGGTGCAGTTCTTC. This gives the protein CASSIRDWGLVQFF.

V and J are TRBV7-2 and TRBJ1-1; unclear D gene. The length of the CDR3 is 14 residues. CDR1 SGHTA and CDR2 FQGNSA come from the germline V gene. Trimming removed 4 bases at V and 1 base at J, with 10 bases between. CDR3 DNA sequence: TGTGCCAGCAGCTCAGACGGGAAGAACACTGAAGCTTTCTTT. Encoded protein: CASSSDGKNTEAFF.

The chain combines TRBV6-5 with TRBJ1-5; 8 positions agree with TRBD1. Looked up from germline, CDR1 is MNHEY and CDR2 is SVGAGI. The CDR3 length is 15 residues. V trimming: 5 bases; J trimming: 0 bases; junction bases outside the gene matches: 3. The CDR3 protein is CASSTDRGSNQPQHF. The DNA of the CDR3 is TGTGCCAGCAGTACCGACAGGGGTAGCAATCAGCCCCAGCATTTT.

The rearrangement links TRBV30 to TRBJ1-2, with a weak D call TRBD1 (5 bases). CDR1 GTSNPN and CDR2 SVGIG come from the germline V gene (reference sequence). V lost 7 bases and J lost 4, with 10 bases in between. The CDR3 consists of 11 residues. The CDR3 here is CAYGTFYGYTF. CDR3 sequence (DNA): TGTGCCTACGGGACTTTCTATGGCTACACCTTC.

The chain uses TRBV5-1 and TRBJ1-4; D unclear. The CDR3 totals 16 residues. CDR1 is SGHRS and CDR2 is YFSETQ in the germline V gene. The V and J ends lost 0 bases and 3 bases respectively, with 12 bases between them. The CDR3 is CASSLGDSAANEKLFF. DNA of the CDR3: TGCGCCAGCAGCTTGGGAGACTCGGCGGCTAATGAAAAACTGTTTTTT.

This sequence joins TRBV7-2 and TRBJ2-7, with 8 bases that match TRBD2. Germline trimming cut 5 bases from V and 2 bases from J; bases unmatched to any gene: 8. Germline-derived CDR1 and CDR2 are SGHTA and FQGNSA. The CDR3 is 15 residues long. CDR3 in amino acids: CASSKAGGSPYEQYF. The CDR3 coding sequence is TGTGCCAGCAGCAAGGCGGGGGGAAGTCCCTACGAGCAGTACTTC.

This chain uses TRBV30 with TRBJ1-2; TRBD1 matches 8 bases. CDR3 length: 13 amino acids. Germline V gene sequence: CDR1 GTSNPN, CDR2 SVGIG (reference sequence). The J segment lost 6 bases and the V segment lost 2 bases, leaving 5 bases of the junction unmatched. The CDR3 DNA follows: TGTGCCTGGAGTTTGGCAGGGGGCCATGGCTACACCTTC. Its protein is CAWSLAGGHGYTF.

The chain joins TRBV2 to TRBJ1-3; D is possibly TRBD1 (5 bases). Germline assignment: CDR1 SNHLY and CDR2 FYNNEI. The CDR3 totals 14 residues. Trimming took off 2 bases at V and 0 bases at J, with 5 bases between the two ends. The CDR3 nucleotides read TGTGCCAGCAGTGAACAGGGCTCTGGAAACACCATATATTTT. Its translation is CASSEQGSGNTIYF.

This chain joins TRBV6-4 and TRBJ1-2; 9 bases map to TRBD1. Germline V gene data show CDR1 as MRHNA and CDR2 as SNTAGT. The V segment lost 4 bases and the J segment 6 bases; nucleotides outside the gene matches: 3. The CDR3 has 13 amino acids. As DNA, the CDR3 is TGTGCCAGCAGTGCGGACAGGGGTAATGGCTACACCTTC. Protein: CASSADRGNGYTF.

The chain carries TRBV7-2 and TRBJ2-7; maybe TRBD2 (6 bases). In germline, CDR1 is SGHTA, CDR2 FQGNSA. The CDR3 runs to 14 residues. The V and J ends lost 1 base and 2 bases respectively, with 9 bases between them. The CDR3 coding sequence is TGTGCCAGCAGCTTAGGGGCGGGGCCCTACGAGCAGTACTTC. Protein: CASSLGAGPYEQYF.

V and J are TRBV18 and TRBJ1-3, with no clear D. CDR1 and CDR2 (germline): KGHSH, LQKENI. The CDR3 has 17 amino acids. V was shortened by 2 bases and J by 0 bases, with 14 bases between the two germline ends. The chain's CDR3 is CASSPTGAKNSGNTIYF. The CDR3 DNA follows: TGTGCCAGCTCACCAACGGGAGCTAAAAACTCTGGAAACACCATATATTTT.

For the CDR3, the DNA is TGTGCCAGCAGTTTGGACAGTAATCAGCCCCAGCATTTT. This encodes CASSLDSNQPQHF. This chain uses TRBV27 with TRBJ1-5, with D maybe TRBD1 (6 bases). V was trimmed by 3 bases and J by 4 bases, leaving 7 bases between them. Per germline, CDR1 MNHEY and CDR2 SMNVEV (reference sequence). There are 13 residues in the CDR3.

The V and J genes are TRBV27 and TRBJ2-7; 8 nucleotides agree with TRBD2. This CDR3 contains 15 residues. CDR1 MNHEY and CDR2 SMNVEV come from the germline V gene (reference sequence). After removal of 5 bases from V and 1 base from J, the junction contained 7 bases not matched to a gene. For the CDR3, the DNA is TGTGCCAGCAGTCCTCAGCGGGGGAATTCCTACGAGCAGTACTTC. This translates into CASSPQRGNSYEQYF.

The chain carries TRBV6-5 and TRBJ1-2; possibly TRBD1 for D (6 bases). The CDR3 covers 15 residues. The germline CDR1 and CDR2 sequences are MNHEY and SVGAGI. V lost 8 bases and J 4 bases, leaving 20 bases between the germline ends. The CDR3 is CASSSGDIRSYGYTF. CDR3 DNA sequence: TGTGCCAGCTCGAGCGGGGACATAAGATCCTATGGCTACACCTTC.